This record looks at one TCR beta chain sequence and its context. Antigen specificity is unknown. Sequencing relied on a cDNA template that was reverse transcribed from extracted RNA. Sequencing was performed with immunoSEQ multiplex PCR; in TCRdb, only in-frame clones are kept and a portion is missing. The sample consists of around 29,000 clones, less than 65% of them appearing once. Between the trimmed V and J ends, which lost 8 bases and 4 bases, there was a span of 8 bases. This CDR3 contains 11 residues. Looked up from germline, CDR1 is SEHNR and CDR2 is FQNEAQ (reference sequence). This specimen comes from a study of CD8+ T cells in alopecia areata. Findings and caveats of the study: It was lesional scalp, especially alopecia totalis/universalis, that showed higher clonality than normal scalp. In patients, TCRs were shared less clearly than in mice, and HLA may possibly be involved.

This chain joins TRBV7-9 and TRBJ1-1; possible D gene TRBD1, 5 bases. Sequencing input: NKG2D-high CD8+ T cells sorted from blood. This sequence was found in a human donor with alopecia areata. The CDR3 loop reads CASGRATEAFF. The CDR3 coding sequence is TGTGCCAGCGGCAGGGCCACTGAAGCTTTCTTT.